This T cell receptor (beta chain) was captured in a study of blood T cell repertoires in COVID-19. Germline-derived CDR1 and CDR2 are SNHLY and FYNNEI. Losses at the gene ends were 6 bases for V and 1 base for J; bases not matched to a gene: 5. The CDR3 length is 15 residues. Sequencing used immunoSEQ multiplex PCR; TCRdb keeps in-frame clones, though not all of them. The data show 200,000 to 300,000 clones, with around 88% seen just once and over 3% held by the top ten. The specimen was peripheral blood. The chain joins TRBV2 to TRBJ2-3; 9 bases line up with TRBD2. This receptor was identified in a woman aged 25-40 years who had recovered from COVID-19. The CDR3 loop reads CASSGERGGTDTQYF. CDR3 in DNA: TGTGCCAGCAGCGGCGAGCGGGGGGGCACAGATACGCAGTATTTT.